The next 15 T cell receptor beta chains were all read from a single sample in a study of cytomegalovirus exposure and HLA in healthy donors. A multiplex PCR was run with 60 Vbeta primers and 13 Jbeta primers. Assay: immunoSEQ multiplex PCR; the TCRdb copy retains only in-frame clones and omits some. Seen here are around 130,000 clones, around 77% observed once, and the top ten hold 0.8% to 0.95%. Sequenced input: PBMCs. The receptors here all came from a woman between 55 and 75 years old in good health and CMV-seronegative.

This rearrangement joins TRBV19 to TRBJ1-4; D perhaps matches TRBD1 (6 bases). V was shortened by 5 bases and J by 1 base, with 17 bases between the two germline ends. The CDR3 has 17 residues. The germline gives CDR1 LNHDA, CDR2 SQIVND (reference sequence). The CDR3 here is CASSPRGRGQTNEKLFF. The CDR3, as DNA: TGTGCCAGTAGTCCCCGGGGCAGGGGCCAAACTAATGAAAAACTGTTTTTT.

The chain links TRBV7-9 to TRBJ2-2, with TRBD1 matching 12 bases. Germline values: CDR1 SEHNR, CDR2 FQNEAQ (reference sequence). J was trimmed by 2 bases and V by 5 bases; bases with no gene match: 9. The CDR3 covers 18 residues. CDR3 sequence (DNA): TGTGCCAGCAGCCACACGCCGGGACAGGGGGCAAACACCGGGGAGCTGTTTTTT. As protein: CASSHTPGQGANTGELFF.

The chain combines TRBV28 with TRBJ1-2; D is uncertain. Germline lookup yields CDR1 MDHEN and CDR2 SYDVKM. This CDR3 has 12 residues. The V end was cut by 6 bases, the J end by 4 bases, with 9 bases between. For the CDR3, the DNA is TGTGCCAGCAGACCAGGTCTCTATGGCTACACCTTC. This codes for CASRPGLYGYTF.

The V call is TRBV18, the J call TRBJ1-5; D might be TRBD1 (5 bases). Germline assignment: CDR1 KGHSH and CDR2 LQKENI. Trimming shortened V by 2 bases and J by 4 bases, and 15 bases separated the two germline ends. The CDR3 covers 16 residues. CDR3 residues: CASSPRGHAKNQPQHF. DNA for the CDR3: TGTGCCAGCTCACCAAGAGGACACGCGAAAAATCAGCCCCAGCATTTT.

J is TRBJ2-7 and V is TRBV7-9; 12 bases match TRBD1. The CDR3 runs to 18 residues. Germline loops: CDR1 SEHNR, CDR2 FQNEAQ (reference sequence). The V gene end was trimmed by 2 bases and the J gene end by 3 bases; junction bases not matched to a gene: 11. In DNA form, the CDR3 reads TGTGCCAGCAGCTTAACAGGGACAGGGGGCCATAGTTTCTACGAGCAGTACTTC. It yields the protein CASSLTGTGGHSFYEQYF.

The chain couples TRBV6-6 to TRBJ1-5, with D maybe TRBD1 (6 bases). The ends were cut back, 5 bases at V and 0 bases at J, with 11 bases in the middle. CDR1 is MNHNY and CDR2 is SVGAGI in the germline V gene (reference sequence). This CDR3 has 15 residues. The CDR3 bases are TGTGCCAGCAGTAACGCAGGGGCTAGCAATCAGCCCCAGCATTTT. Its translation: CASSNAGASNQPQHF.

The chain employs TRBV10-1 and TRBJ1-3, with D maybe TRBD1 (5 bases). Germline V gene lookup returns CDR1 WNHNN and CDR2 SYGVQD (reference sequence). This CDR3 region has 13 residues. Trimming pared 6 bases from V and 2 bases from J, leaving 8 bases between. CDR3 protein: CASSRTTGNTIYF. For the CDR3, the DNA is TGCGCCAGCAGCAGGACAACTGGAAACACCATATATTTT.

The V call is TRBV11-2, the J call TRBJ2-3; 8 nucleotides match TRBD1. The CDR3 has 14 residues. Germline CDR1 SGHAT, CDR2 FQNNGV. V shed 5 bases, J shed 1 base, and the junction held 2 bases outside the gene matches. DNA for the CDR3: TGTGCCAGCAGCCCAGGGGGCGGCACAGATACGCAGTATTTT. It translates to CASSPGGGTDTQYF.

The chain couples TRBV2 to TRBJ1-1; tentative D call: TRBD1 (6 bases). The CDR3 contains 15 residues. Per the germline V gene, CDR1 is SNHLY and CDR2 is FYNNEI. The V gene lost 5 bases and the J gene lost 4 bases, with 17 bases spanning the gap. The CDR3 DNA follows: TGTGCCAGCAGTTCCGGGACAACTCAGGCCACTGAAGCTTTCTTT. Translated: CASSSGTTQATEAFF.

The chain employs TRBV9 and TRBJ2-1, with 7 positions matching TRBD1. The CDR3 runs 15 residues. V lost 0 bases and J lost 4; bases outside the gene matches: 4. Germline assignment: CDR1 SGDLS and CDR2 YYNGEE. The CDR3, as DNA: TGTGCCAGCAGCGTAGAAGGGACAGCGTACAATGAGCAGTTCTTC. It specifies CASSVEGTAYNEQFF.

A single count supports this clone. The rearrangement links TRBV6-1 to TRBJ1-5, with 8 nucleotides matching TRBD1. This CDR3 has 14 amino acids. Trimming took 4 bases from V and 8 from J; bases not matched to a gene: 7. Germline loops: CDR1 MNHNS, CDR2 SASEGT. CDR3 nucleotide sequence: TGTGCCAGCAGTGTTGGACAGGGAGGCGAGCCCCAGCATTTT. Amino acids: CASSVGQGGEPQHF.

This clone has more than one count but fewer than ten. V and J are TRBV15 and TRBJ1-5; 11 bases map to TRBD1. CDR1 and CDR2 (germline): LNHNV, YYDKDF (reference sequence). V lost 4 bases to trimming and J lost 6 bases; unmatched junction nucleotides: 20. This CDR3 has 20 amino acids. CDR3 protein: CATSTHRLTPGQGAGQPQHF. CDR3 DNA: TGTGCCACCAGCACCCATAGGCTTACCCCCGGACAGGGGGCGGGTCAGCCCCAGCATTTT.

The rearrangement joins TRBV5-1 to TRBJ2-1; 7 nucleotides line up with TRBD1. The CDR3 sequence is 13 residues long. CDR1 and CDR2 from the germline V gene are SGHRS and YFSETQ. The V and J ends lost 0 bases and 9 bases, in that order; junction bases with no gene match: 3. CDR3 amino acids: CASSLGQGFEQFF. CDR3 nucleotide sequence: TGCGCCAGCAGCTTGGGACAGGGATTTGAGCAGTTCTTC.

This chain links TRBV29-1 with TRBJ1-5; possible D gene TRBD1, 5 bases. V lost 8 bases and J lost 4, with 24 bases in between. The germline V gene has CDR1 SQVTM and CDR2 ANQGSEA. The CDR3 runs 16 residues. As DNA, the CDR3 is TGCAGCTGGGAACCTTCGCCGGGACTGTTAAATCAGCCCCAGCATTTT. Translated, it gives CSWEPSPGLLNQPQHF.

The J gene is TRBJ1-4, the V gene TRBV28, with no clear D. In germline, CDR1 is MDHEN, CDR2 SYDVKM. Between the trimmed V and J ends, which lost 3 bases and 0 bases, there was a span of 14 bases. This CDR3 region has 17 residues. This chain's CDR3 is CASSFAGYETTNEKLFF. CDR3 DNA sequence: TGTGCCAGCAGTTTTGCGGGTTACGAGACAACTAATGAAAAACTGTTTTTT.